This T cell receptor beta chain was retrieved from a study of radiotherapy plus CTLA-4 blockade in lung cancer. The overall study: Disease control reached under 35%, with objective responses in approximately 20%.

Here immunoSEQ multiplex PCR was the method, and the copy in TCRdb shows in-frame clones only, minus some. This repertoire shows about 47,000 clones, around 69% found once; its top ten account for under 9.5%. Unmatched junction bases numbered 2, after V lost 4 bases and J lost 4 bases. In germline, CDR1 is WSHSY, CDR2 SAAADI. The CDR3 extends over 13 amino acids. Sequencing used peripheral blood, obtained from a patient treated with radiotherapy plus ipilimumab. The TCR sequence derives from a human donor with non-small cell lung cancer who had stable disease on radiotherapy plus ipilimumab. J is TRBJ1-1 and V is TRBV10-2, with 8 bases aligning to TRBD1. The DNA for the CDR3 is TGCGCCAGCAGTGTGGACAGGGCCACTGAAGCTTTCTTT. Amino acids: CASSVDRATEAFF.